This T cell receptor beta chain was documented in a study of early T cells in non-severe SARS-CoV-2 infection (dated by TCRdb to 2020 to 2023). As for the study more broadly: Because TCR sequencing was done on bulk RNA from unsorted whole blood, the alpha and beta chains could not be paired.

The method was 5' RACE. Sequenced on a NextSeq 500. Unique molecular identifiers were attached to individual cDNA molecules in the TCR library protocol so that sequencing error and PCR bias could be corrected. Both TCR alpha and beta chains were sequenced, and tight co-correlation was observed between alpha and beta sequence abundances in each sample. Regarding the original processing steps: Decombinator V4 was used to annotate the V gene, J gene and CDR3 of the TCR sequences. Expanded TCRs were defined as changing significantly between any two time points under a Poisson model with p below 0.0001. TCR abundances were normalised to the total number of TCRs sequenced per sample and were expressed as counts per million. VDJdb, accessed 1 November 2021, was searched for CMV, EBV and SARS-CoV-2 annotated TCRs, excluding TCRs annotated for multiple antigens. The raw public reads went through TCRdb reprocessing: fastp at Q25, MiXCR clone calling, in-frame beta chains kept. Every CDR3 protein is listed once, alongside the most common genes and DNA of its rows. V and J calls and clone size were set by TCRdb, not the authors. For this sample the table gives about 77,000 distinct CDR3 sequences, of which more than 7.5% were detected only once. Clones ranked in the top ten supply about 5.3% of the sample.

Study-wide findings and limitations: Matching against VDJdb was skewed toward anti-spike CD8 responses, likely underestimated virus-specific expansions, and missed private and CD4 specificities.

Set within a cohort of healthcare workers in London, UK, this nested case-control study involved weekly PCR testing of nasopharyngeal swabs along with blood sampling. Healthcare workers were enrolled in the week of the UK lockdown, from 23 to 31 March 2020, and were followed every week for up to roughly 16 weeks. A word on this clonotype: This receptor's antigen is unknown. Base qualities were left out, and no much larger clone turns up one base away.

The sequenced material came from whole blood. The source is an adult who was a healthcare worker with PCR-confirmed SARS-CoV-2 infection or an uninfected control (not recorded which).

The CDR3 here reads CASSPRATGNEKLFF. The sequenced DNA is TGTGCCAGCAGCCCACGGGCTACCGGAAATGAAAAACTGTTTTTT. This chain joins TRBV14 to TRBJ1-4; no D gene can be assigned with confidence. CDR1 SGHDN and CDR2 FVKESK are derived from the germline V gene. V is clipped by 4 bases and J by 5 bases, and the sequence between their germline boundaries is 14 bases long. Inclusive of the bounding cysteine and phenylalanine, the CDR3 is 15 residues long. CDR3 DNA is the only sequence kept; it has 45 bases, read in frame from the first base. Full variable domain (CDR3 extended with the reference TRBV14 and TRBJ1-4 proteins): EAGVTQFPSHSVIEKGQTVTLRCDPISGHDNLYWYRRVMGKEIKFLLHFVKESKQDESGMPNNRFLAERTGGTYSTLKVQPAELEDSGVYFCASSPRATGNEKLFFGSGTQLSVL.